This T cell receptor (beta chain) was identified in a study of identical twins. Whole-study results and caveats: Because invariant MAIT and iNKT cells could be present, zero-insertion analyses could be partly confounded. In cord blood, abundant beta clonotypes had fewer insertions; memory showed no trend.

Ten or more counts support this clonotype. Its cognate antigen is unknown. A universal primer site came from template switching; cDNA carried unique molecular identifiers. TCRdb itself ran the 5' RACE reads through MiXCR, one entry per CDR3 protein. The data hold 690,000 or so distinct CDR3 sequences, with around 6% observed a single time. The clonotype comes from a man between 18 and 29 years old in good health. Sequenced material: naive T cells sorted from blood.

The CDR3 coding sequence is TGTGCCAGCAGTTTAGGGAGCGGGAGGGCCGGATCGGATGAGCAGTTCTTC. It specifies CASSLGSGRAGSDEQFF. The chain has TRBV12-3 or TRBV12-4 and TRBJ2-1; 10 positions match TRBD2. J gave up 8 bases and V 1 base, and 11 bases lay outside the gene matches. The CDR3 has 17 amino acids.